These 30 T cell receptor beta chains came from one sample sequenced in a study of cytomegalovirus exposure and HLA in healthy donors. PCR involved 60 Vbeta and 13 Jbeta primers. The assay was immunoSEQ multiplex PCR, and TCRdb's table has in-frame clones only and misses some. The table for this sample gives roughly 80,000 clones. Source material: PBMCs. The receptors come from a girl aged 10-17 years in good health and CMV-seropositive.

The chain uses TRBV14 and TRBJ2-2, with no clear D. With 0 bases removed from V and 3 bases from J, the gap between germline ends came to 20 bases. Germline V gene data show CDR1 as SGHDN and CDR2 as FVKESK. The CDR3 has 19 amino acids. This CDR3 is CASSQDTSYSNQYTGELFF. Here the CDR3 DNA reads TGTGCCAGCAGCCAAGATACTTCCTATTCCAACCAATACACCGGGGAGCTGTTTTTT.

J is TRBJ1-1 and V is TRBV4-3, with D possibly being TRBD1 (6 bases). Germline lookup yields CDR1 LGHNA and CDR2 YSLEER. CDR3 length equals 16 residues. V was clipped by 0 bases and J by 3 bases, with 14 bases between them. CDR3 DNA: TGCGCCAGCAGCCAAGAGGGGGCAGGGAGGGACACTGAAGCTTTCTTT. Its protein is CASSQEGAGRDTEAFF.

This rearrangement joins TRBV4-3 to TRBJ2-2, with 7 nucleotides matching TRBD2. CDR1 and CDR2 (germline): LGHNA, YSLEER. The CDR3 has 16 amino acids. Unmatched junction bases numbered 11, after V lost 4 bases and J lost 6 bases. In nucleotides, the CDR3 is TGCGCCAGCAGCCCAGGAAGGACTAGTCATTCCGGGGAGCTGTTTTTT. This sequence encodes CASSPGRTSHSGELFF.

This CDR3 reads CASSLLAGGSYEQYF. The CDR3 nucleotides are TGTGCCAGCAGTTTACTAGCGGGGGGCTCCTACGAGCAGTACTTC. The chain combines TRBV6-5 with TRBJ2-7, with TRBD2 matching 12 bases. CDR3 length: 15 residues. Germline values: CDR1 MNHEY, CDR2 SVGAGI. V was clipped by 4 bases and J by 0 bases; unmatched bases: 1.

The CDR3 region is CASSFRLARNTDTQYF. CDR3 sequence (DNA): TGTGCCAGCAGCTTCCGTCTGGCCAGAAACACAGATACGCAGTATTTT. The chain uses TRBV13 and TRBJ2-3; D ambiguous. The V gene lost 3 bases and the J gene lost 2 bases, with 15 bases spanning the gap. The V gene's germline CDR1 is PRHDT and CDR2 FYEKMQ (reference sequence). CDR3 length equals 16 residues.

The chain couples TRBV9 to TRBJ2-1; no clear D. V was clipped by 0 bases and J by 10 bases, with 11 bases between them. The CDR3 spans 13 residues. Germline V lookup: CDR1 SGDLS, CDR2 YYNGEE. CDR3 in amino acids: CASSVASDLEQFF. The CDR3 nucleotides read TGTGCCAGCAGCGTAGCTTCAGACTTGGAGCAGTTCTTC.

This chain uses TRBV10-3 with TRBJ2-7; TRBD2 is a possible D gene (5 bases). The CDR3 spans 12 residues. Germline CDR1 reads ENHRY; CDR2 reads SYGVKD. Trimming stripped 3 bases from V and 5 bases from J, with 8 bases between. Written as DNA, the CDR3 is TGTGCCATCAGTGACCTCGGGGACGAGCAGTACTTC. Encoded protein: CAISDLGDEQYF.

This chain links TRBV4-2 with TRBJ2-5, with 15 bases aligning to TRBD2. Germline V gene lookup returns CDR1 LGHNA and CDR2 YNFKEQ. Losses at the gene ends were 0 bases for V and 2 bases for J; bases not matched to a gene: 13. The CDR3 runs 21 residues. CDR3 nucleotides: TGTGCCAGCAGCCAAGACCTCGTAATAGGACTAGCGGGGGGGTTGCAAGAGACCCAGTACTTC. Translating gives CASSQDLVIGLAGGLQETQYF.

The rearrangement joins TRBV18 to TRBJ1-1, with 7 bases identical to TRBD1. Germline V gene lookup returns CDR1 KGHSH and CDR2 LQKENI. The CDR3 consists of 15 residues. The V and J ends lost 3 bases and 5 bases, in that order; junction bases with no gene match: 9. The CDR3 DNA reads TGTGCCAGCTCACCTTCTAGGGGGCGGCGGACTGAAGCTTTCTTT. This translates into CASSPSRGRRTEAFF.

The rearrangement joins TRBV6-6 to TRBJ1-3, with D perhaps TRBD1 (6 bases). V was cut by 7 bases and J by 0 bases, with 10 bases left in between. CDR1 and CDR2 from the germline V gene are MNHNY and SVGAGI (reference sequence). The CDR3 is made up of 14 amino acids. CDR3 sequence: CASTRGNSGNTIYF. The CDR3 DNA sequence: TGTGCCAGCACCAGGGGAAACTCTGGAAACACCATATATTTT.

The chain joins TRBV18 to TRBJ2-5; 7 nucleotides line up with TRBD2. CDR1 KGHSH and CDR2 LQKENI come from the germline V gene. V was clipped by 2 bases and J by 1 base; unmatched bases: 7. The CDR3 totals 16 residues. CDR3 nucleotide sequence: TGTGCCAGCTCACCAGAAACTAGCGAGCCCCAAGAGACCCAGTACTTC. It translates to CASSPETSEPQETQYF.

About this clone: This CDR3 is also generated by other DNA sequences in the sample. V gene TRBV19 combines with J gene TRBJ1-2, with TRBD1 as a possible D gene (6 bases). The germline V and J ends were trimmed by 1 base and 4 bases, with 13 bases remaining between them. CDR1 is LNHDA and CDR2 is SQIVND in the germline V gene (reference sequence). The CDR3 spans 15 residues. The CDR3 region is CASSIAGLGAYGYTF. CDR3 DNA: TGTGCCAGTAGTATAGCGGGATTGGGGGCCTATGGCTACACCTTC.

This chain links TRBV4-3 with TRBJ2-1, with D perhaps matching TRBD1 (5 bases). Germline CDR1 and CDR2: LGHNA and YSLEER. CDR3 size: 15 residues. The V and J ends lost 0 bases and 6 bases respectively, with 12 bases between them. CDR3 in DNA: TGCGCCAGCAGCCAAGATCCAGGGTTCCCCAATGAGCAGTTCTTC. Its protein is CASSQDPGFPNEQFF.

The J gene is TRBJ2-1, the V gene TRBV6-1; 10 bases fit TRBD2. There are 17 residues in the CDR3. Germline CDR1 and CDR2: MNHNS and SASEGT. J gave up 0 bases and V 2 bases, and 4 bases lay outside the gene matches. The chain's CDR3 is CASSETSSGSSYNEQFF. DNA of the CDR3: TGTGCCAGCAGTGAAACGTCTAGCGGGAGCTCCTACAATGAGCAGTTCTTC.

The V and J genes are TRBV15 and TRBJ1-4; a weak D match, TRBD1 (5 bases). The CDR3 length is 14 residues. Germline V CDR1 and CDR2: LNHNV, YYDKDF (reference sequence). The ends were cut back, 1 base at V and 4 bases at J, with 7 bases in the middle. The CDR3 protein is CATSRGQNNEKLFF. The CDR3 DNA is TGTGCCACCAGCAGAGGACAGAATAATGAAAAACTGTTTTTT.

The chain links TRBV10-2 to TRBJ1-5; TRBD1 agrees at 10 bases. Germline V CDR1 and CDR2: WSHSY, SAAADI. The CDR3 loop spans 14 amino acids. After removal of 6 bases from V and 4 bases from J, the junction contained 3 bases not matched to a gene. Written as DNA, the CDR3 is TGCGCCAGCAGGACAGGGGGCGTTAATCAGCCCCAGCATTTT. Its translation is CASRTGGVNQPQHF.

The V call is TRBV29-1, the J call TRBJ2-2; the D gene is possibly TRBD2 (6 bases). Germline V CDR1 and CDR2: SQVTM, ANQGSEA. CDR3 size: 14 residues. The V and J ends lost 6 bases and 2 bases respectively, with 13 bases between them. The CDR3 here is CSVDYGTNTGELFF. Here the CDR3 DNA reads TGCAGCGTGGACTACGGGACCAACACCGGGGAGCTGTTTTTT.

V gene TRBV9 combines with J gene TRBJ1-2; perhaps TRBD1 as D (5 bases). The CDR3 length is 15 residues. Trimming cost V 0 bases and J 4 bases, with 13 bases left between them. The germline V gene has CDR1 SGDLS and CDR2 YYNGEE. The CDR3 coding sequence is TGTGCCAGCAGCGTAGGGGGCAGTTCTACCTATGGCTACACCTTC. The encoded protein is CASSVGGSSTYGYTF.

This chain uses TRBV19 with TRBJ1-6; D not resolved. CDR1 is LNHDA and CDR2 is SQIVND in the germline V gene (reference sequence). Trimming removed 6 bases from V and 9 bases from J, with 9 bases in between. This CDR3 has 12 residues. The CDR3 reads CASSPRSSPLHF. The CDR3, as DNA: TGTGCCAGTAGCCCCCGGAGTTCACCCCTCCACTTT. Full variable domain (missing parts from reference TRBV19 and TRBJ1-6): DGGITQSPKYLFRKEGQNVTLSCEQNLNHDAMYWYRQDPGQGLRLIYYSQIVNDFQKGDIAEGYSVSREKKESFPLTVTSAQKNPTAFYLCASSPRSSPLHFGNGTRLTVT.

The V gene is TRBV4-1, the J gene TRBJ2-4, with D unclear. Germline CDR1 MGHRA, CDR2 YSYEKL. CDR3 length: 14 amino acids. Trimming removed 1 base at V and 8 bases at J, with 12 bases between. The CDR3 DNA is TGCGCCAGCAGCCAAGTTCTGGGTGCGGACATTCAGTACTTC. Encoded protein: CASSQVLGADIQYF.

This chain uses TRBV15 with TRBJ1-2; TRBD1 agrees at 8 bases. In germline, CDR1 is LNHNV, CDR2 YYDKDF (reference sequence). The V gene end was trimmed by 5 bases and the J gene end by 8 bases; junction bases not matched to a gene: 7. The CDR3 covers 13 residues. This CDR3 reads CATSARTGSGYTF. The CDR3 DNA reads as TGTGCCACCAGCGCCCGGACAGGGAGCGGCTACACCTTC.

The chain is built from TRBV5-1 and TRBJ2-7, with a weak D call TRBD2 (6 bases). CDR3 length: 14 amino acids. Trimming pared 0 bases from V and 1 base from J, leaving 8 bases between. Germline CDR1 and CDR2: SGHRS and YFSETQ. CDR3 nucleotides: TGCGCCAGCAGCTTGGGGCGGGAATCCTACGAGCAGTACTTC. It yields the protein CASSLGRESYEQYF. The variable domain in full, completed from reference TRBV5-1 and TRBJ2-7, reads KAGVTQTPRYLIKTRGQQVTLSCSPISGHRSVSWYQQTPGQGLQFLFEYFSETQRNKGNFPGRFSGRQFSNSRSEMNVSTLELGDSALYLCASSLGRESYEQYFGPGTRLTVT.

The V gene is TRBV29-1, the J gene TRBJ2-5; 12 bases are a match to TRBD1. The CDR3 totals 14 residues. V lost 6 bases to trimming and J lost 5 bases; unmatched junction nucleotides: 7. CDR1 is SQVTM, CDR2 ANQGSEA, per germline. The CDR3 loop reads CSVGGTGGWETQYF. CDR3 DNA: TGCAGCGTGGGGGGGACAGGGGGCTGGGAGACCCAGTACTTC. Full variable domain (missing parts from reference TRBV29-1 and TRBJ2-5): SAVISQKPSRDICQRGTSLTIQCQVDSQVTMMFWYRQQPGQSLTLIATANQGSEATYESGFVIDKFPISRPNLTFSTLTVSNMSPEDSSIYLCSVGGTGGWETQYFGPGTRLLVL.

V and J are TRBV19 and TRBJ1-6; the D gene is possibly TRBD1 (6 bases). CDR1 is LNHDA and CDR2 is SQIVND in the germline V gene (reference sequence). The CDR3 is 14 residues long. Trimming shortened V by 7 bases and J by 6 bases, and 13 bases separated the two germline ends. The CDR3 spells CASTVDSINSPLHF. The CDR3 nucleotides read TGTGCCAGTACCGTGGACAGCATTAATTCACCCCTCCACTTT.

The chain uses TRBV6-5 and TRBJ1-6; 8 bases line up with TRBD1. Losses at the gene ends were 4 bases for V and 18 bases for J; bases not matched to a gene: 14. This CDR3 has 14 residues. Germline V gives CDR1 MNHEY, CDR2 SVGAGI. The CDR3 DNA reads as TGTGCCAGCAGTTCCTTACCCGGGACAGGATCGTCCCACTTT. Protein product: CASSSLPGTGSSHF.

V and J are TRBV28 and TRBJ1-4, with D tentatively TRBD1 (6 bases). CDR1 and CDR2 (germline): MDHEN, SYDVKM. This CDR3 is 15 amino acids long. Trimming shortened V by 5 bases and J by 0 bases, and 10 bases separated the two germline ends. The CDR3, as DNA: TGTGCCAGCAGTCGTCGGACAGCAACTAATGAAAAACTGTTTTTT. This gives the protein CASSRRTATNEKLFF.

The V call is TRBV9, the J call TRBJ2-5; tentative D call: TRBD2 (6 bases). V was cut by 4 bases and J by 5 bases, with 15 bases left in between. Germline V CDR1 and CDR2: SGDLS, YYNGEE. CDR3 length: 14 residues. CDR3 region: CASSPFPGGETQYF. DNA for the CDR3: TGTGCCAGCAGCCCATTCCCAGGAGGGGAGACCCAGTACTTC.

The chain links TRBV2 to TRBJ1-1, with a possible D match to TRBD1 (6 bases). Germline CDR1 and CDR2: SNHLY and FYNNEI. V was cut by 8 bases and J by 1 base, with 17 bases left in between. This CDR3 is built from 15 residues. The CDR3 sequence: CASGGGLGSNTEAFF. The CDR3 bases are TGTGCCAGCGGTGGGGGCCTCGGTTCGAACACTGAAGCTTTCTTT.

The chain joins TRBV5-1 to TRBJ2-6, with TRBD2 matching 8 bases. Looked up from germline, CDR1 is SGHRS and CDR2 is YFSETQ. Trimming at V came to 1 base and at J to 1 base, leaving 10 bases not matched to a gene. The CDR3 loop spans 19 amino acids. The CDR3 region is CASSLLSGGAKSGANVLTF. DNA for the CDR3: TGCGCCAGCAGCTTGCTTTCCGGGGGGGCTAAATCTGGGGCCAACGTCCTGACTTTC.

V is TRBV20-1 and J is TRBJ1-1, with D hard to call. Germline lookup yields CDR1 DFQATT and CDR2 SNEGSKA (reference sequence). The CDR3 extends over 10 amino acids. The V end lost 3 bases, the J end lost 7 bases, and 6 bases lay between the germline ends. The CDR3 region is CSARADEAFF. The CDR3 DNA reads TGCAGTGCTAGGGCCGATGAAGCTTTCTTT.